Below, 21 T cell receptor beta chains from the same sample are listed, as sequenced in a study of blood T cell repertoires in COVID-19. Generated by immunoSEQ multiplex PCR, the TCRdb table keeps only in-frame clones and is missing some. This table holds roughly 200,000 clones, about 87% found once. Sample: peripheral blood. All receptors come from a woman aged 18-29 years who had recovered from COVID-19.

The chain employs TRBV5-1 and TRBJ1-6; TRBD1 matches at 10 bases. V lost 2 bases and J lost 8; bases outside the gene matches: 10. Germline V lookup: CDR1 SGHRS, CDR2 YFSETQ. There are 17 residues in the CDR3. As DNA, the CDR3 is TGCGCCAGCAGCTTCAAATGGGACAGGGGCCCGGATTCACCCCTCCACTTT. This gives the protein CASSFKWDRGPDSPLHF. Combining the CDR3 with reference TRBV5-1 and TRBJ1-6 gives the whole variable domain KAGVTQTPRYLIKTRGQQVTLSCSPISGHRSVSWYQQTPGQGLQFLFEYFSETQRNKGNFPGRFSGRQFSNSRSEMNVSTLELGDSALYLCASSFKWDRGPDSPLHFGNGTRLTVT.

The chain is built from TRBV5-5 and TRBJ1-1; a weak D match, TRBD1 (5 bases). This CDR3 is 15 amino acids long. Germline lookup yields CDR1 SGHKS and CDR2 YYEKEE (reference sequence). V was shortened by 6 bases and J by 0 bases, with 15 bases between the two germline ends. The CDR3 region has the DNA TGTGCCAGCATCCTCCGGGGGGGAGTGAACACTGAAGCTTTCTTT. Encoded protein: CASILRGGVNTEAFF.

This clone was seen just once. The DNA of the CDR3 is TGTGCCACCGGACAGGGTAGAAATTCACCCCTCCACTTT. Its protein is CATGQGRNSPLHF. V gene TRBV10-3 combines with J gene TRBJ1-6, with 8 bases matching TRBD1. With V trimmed by 10 bases and J by 7 bases, 6 bases remained unmatched. The CDR3 covers 13 residues. Germline V gene lookup returns CDR1 ENHRY and CDR2 SYGVKD.

This clone was observed a handful of times. The same CDR3 can be traced to other DNA sequences in this sample. The chain employs TRBV7-8 and TRBJ2-3; 11 bases align to TRBD2. This CDR3 contains 16 residues. Germline values: CDR1 SGHVS, CDR2 FQNEAQ. V trimming: 5 bases; J trimming: 3 bases; junction bases outside the gene matches: 7. The CDR3 is CASSRTSGSGTDTQYF. The CDR3 DNA reads TGTGCCAGCAGCCGGACTAGCGGGTCGGGAACAGATACGCAGTATTTT. Using reference TRBV7-8 and TRBJ2-3 for the parts outside the CDR3, the full variable domain is GAGVSQSPRYKVAKRGQDVALRCDPISGHVSLFWYQQALGQGPEFLTYFQNEAQLDKSGLPSDRFFAERPEGSVSTLKIQRTQQEDSAVYLCASSRTSGSGTDTQYFGPGTRLTVL.

The J gene is TRBJ2-7, the V gene TRBV28; D not resolved. The CDR3 is made up of 17 amino acids. Germline CDR1 and CDR2: MDHEN and SYDVKM. Trimming took off 0 bases at V and 2 bases at J, with 17 bases between the two ends. CDR3 loop: CASSLWMVGEPTYEQYF. DNA for the CDR3: TGTGCCAGCAGTTTATGGATGGTGGGCGAACCGACCTACGAGCAGTACTTC. Full variable domain (missing parts from reference TRBV28 and TRBJ2-7): DVKVTQSSRYLVKRTGEKVFLECVQDMDHENMFWYRQDPGLGLRLIYFSYDVKMKEKGDIPEGYSVSREKKERFSLILESASTNQTSMYLCASSLWMVGEPTYEQYFGPGTRLTVT.

The chain has TRBV6-5 and TRBJ1-1; maybe TRBD1 (5 bases). This CDR3 contains 14 residues. V lost 5 bases to trimming and J lost 7 bases, with 17 bases between them. Germline V lookup: CDR1 MNHEY, CDR2 SVGAGI. CDR3 coding DNA: TGTGCCAGCAGTCAACCGGCAGGGCACAATGAAGCTTTCTTT. Translated, it gives CASSQPAGHNEAFF.

This clone was recorded once. The chain uses TRBV24-1 and TRBJ1-2; D is possibly TRBD1 (6 bases). The germline V gene has CDR1 KGHDR and CDR2 SFDVKD. The CDR3 runs 12 residues. V lost 2 bases to trimming and J lost 8 bases, with 8 bases between them. DNA for the CDR3: TGTGCCACCAGTGATTGGACAGCCGGCTACACCTTC. Its translation is CATSDWTAGYTF.

This chain links TRBV20-1 with TRBJ1-6; D not resolved. Germline CDR1 and CDR2: DFQATT and SNEGSKA (reference sequence). This CDR3 has 15 amino acids. With 3 bases removed from V and 0 bases from J, the gap between germline ends came to 9 bases. This CDR3 is CSASNRSSYNSPLHF. CDR3 in DNA: TGCAGTGCTAGTAACCGCAGCTCCTATAATTCACCCCTCCACTTT.

This clone was seen only a few times. This chain uses TRBV4-1 with TRBJ1-4; TRBD1 aligns across 7 bases. Germline trimming cut 4 bases from V and 2 bases from J; bases unmatched to any gene: 7. The germline V gene encodes CDR1 MGHRA and CDR2 YSYEKL. The CDR3 runs to 16 residues. CDR3 sequence: CASSRDPGQTNEKLFF. The CDR3 bases are TGCGCCAGCAGCCGCGACCCGGGACAGACTAATGAAAAACTGTTTTTT.

The rearrangement uses TRBV30 and TRBJ2-3; D is uncertain. Trimming left V 3 bases short and J 5 bases short, with 6 bases between. The germline V gene encodes CDR1 GTSNPN and CDR2 SVGIG (reference sequence). This CDR3 has 11 amino acids. CDR3 in amino acids: CAWRRRDTQYF. DNA of the CDR3: TGTGCCTGGAGGAGGAGAGATACGCAGTATTTT.

This chain uses TRBV20-1 with TRBJ1-2, with a weak D call TRBD1 (5 bases). Trimming shortened V by 3 bases and J by 4 bases, and 15 bases separated the two germline ends. This CDR3 has 14 residues. Looked up from germline, CDR1 is DFQATT and CDR2 is SNEGSKA (reference sequence). The CDR3 region is CSASNGQGLYGYTF. Written as DNA, the CDR3 is TGCAGTGCTAGTAACGGCCAGGGCCTCTATGGCTACACCTTC.

This clone has a handful of counts. The chain employs TRBV4-3 and TRBJ1-2, with 7 bases lining up with TRBD1. CDR1 is LGHNA and CDR2 is YSLEER in the germline V gene. The CDR3 runs 14 residues. With V trimmed by 0 bases and J by 4 bases, 2 bases remained unmatched. The CDR3 DNA follows: TGCGCCAGCAGCCAAGAACAGGGGCTCTATGGCTACACCTTC. Residues: CASSQEQGLYGYTF.

CDR3: CASSPGQGENEKLFF. The CDR3 DNA reads as TGTGCCAGCAGCCCGGGACAGGGTGAGAATGAAAAACTGTTTTTT. The rearrangement uses TRBV7-9 and TRBJ1-4; 9 nucleotides align to TRBD1. CDR1 is SEHNR, CDR2 FQNEAQ, per germline (reference sequence). With V trimmed by 5 bases and J by 5 bases, 6 bases remained unmatched. There are 15 residues in the CDR3.

The V call is TRBV7-9, the J call TRBJ1-2; 8 bases agree with TRBD1. In germline, CDR1 is SEHNR, CDR2 FQNEAQ (reference sequence). The CDR3 sequence is 15 residues long. V lost 4 bases, J lost 3 bases, and 7 bases stayed unmatched. CDR3 DNA sequence: TGTGCCAGCAGCTCCTCCAGGGGGCGCGACTATGGCTACACCTTC. It is translated as CASSSSRGRDYGYTF.

This clone showed up just a few times. The chain uses TRBV10-3 and TRBJ1-5; 7 bases are shared with TRBD1. V was pared by 3 bases and J by 9 bases, with 11 bases of the junction left unmatched. The CDR3 totals 15 residues. Germline values: CDR1 ENHRY, CDR2 SYGVKD. The CDR3 DNA reads as TGTGCCATCAGTGATTATCAGGGGGGCATGATGCCCCAGCATTTT. It translates to CAISDYQGGMMPQHF.

This chain links TRBV12-5 with TRBJ2-2; 9 positions match TRBD2. Germline values: CDR1 LGHNT, CDR2 FRNRAP. The CDR3 extends over 17 amino acids. Germline trimming cut 3 bases from V and 5 bases from J; bases unmatched to any gene: 10. The CDR3 DNA sequence: TGTGCTAGTGGTTTTGAAAGCGGGGGGTATTGGACCGGGGAGCTGTTTTTT. Amino acids: CASGFESGGYWTGELFF.

The rearrangement links TRBV3-1 (or the pseudogene TRBV3-2) to TRBJ1-1, with TRBD1 identical over 10 bases. Germline-derived CDR1 and CDR2 are LGHDT and YNNKEL (reference sequence). The length of the CDR3 is 16 residues. Trimming removed 4 bases from V and 0 bases from J; junction bases left unmatched: 5. CDR3 sequence reads: CASSLGTGDLNTEAFF. The CDR3, as DNA: TGTGCCAGCAGCCTCGGGACAGGGGACCTGAACACTGAAGCTTTCTTT.

J is TRBJ2-1 and V is TRBV4-3; D may be TRBD1 (7 bases). CDR1 and CDR2 from the germline V gene are LGHNA and YSLEER. The V and J ends lost 0 bases and 0 bases respectively, with 15 bases between them. The length of the CDR3 is 18 residues. DNA of the CDR3: TGCGCCAGCAGCCAAGAAGGCTCTCAGGGGGGCTCCTACAATGAGCAGTTCTTC. It translates to CASSQEGSQGGSYNEQFF.

The chain combines TRBV28 with TRBJ1-4; perhaps TRBD1 as D (5 bases). CDR1 and CDR2 from the germline V gene are MDHEN and SYDVKM. V was cut by 2 bases and J by 3 bases, with 10 bases left in between. The CDR3 is 15 residues long. The CDR3 sequence is CASSLRDSSNEKLFF. CDR3 DNA sequence: TGTGCCAGCAGTTTAAGAGACAGTTCTAATGAAAAACTGTTTTTT. The whole variable domain, filled in from reference TRBV28 and TRBJ1-4, reads DVKVTQSSRYLVKRTGEKVFLECVQDMDHENMFWYRQDPGLGLRLIYFSYDVKMKEKGDIPEGYSVSREKKERFSLILESASTNQTSMYLCASSLRDSSNEKLFFGSGTQLSVL.

This sequence joins TRBV6-2 or TRBV6-3 and TRBJ2-7; tentatively, D is TRBD1 (5 bases). The germline CDR1 and CDR2 sequences are MNHEY and SVGEGT. The CDR3 sequence is 12 residues long. Trimming stripped 2 bases from V and 6 bases from J, with 8 bases between. The CDR3 nucleotides read TGTGCCAGCAGTTACGGGGCCATCGAGCAGTACGTC. Translated, it gives CASSYGAIEQYV.

V usage is TRBV18 and J usage is TRBJ2-2, with D tentatively TRBD1 (5 bases). The V and J ends lost 8 bases and 6 bases respectively, with 16 bases between them. The CDR3 loop spans 14 amino acids. Germline CDR1 KGHSH, CDR2 LQKENI. CDR3 coding DNA: TGTGCCAGCGCACAGCAGGGTCGCGCCGGGGAGCTGTTTTTT. This encodes CASAQQGRAGELFF.